This T cell receptor (beta chain) appears in the sequencing data of a study of metastatic and nonmetastatic thyroid tumors. The wider study: Repertoires from blood and tumor or nodule tissue of malignant and benign thyroid patients were compared.

This clone was detected only a few times. Per the original methods: CDR3 was compared across clinicopathological groups, and the resulting differences were used to build a distant-metastasis classifier for papillary thyroid cancer. TCRdb re-called clones from the PCR reads using MiXCR. TCRdb, not the original authors, processed these V and J calls. Among roughly 30,000 clones, about 3.7% were seen once, and the ten largest hold about 3.3%. Trimming left V 5 bases short and J 10 bases short, with 17 bases between. Germline CDR1 reads SGHTA; CDR2 reads FQGNSA. This CDR3 has 13 amino acids. Every patient underwent thyroid surgery untreated.

V and J are TRBV7-2 and TRBJ1-2; D might be TRBD1 (5 bases). Material for sequencing was blood. The TCR sequence derives from a male donor with papillary thyroid cancer or a benign thyroid nodule (not recorded which). Some clones in this sample may be carry-over from other donors' samples. In DNA, the CDR3 is TGTGCCAGCAGCGTGGACGGCGGCAGGGCCTACACCTTC. As protein: CASSVDGGRAYTF.